These 16 T cell receptor beta chains came from one sample sequenced in a study of blood T cell repertoires in COVID-19. The repertoire was sequenced with immunoSEQ multiplex PCR; TCRdb's copy has only in-frame clones and lacks some. This table holds over 100,000 clones, approximately 82% found once. The sample comprised peripheral blood. Every receptor here comes from a woman of 80 years or more with active or convalescent COVID-19.

The chain carries TRBV3-1 (or the pseudogene TRBV3-2) and TRBJ1-2; 8 nucleotides line up with TRBD1. Germline V CDR1 and CDR2: LGHDT, YNNKEL (reference sequence). With 6 bases clipped from V and 8 bases from J, the junction kept 11 bases outside the gene matches. The CDR3 extends over 14 amino acids. Here the CDR3 DNA reads TGTGCCAGCAGAGAGACAGGGGACCATAGGGGCTACACCTTC. Protein product: CASRETGDHRGYTF.

The genes are TRBV2 and TRBJ1-2; D unresolved. CDR3 length: 12 amino acids. Trimming shortened V by 8 bases and J by 3 bases, and 10 bases separated the two germline ends. Germline values: CDR1 SNHLY, CDR2 FYNNEI. This CDR3 is CASFTIDYGYTF. In DNA form, the CDR3 reads TGTGCCAGCTTCACAATTGACTATGGCTACACCTTC.

The gene calls are TRBV30 and TRBJ1-1; unclear D gene. CDR1 GTSNPN and CDR2 SVGIG come from the germline V gene (reference sequence). The ends were cut back, 0 bases at V and 1 base at J, with 6 bases in the middle. This CDR3 contains 13 residues. CDR3 in DNA: TGTGCCTGGAGTGTGGCCAGGAACACTGAAGCTTTCTTT. Protein: CAWSVARNTEAFF.

The chain recombines TRBV19 with TRBJ2-3; 12 positions match TRBD2. V lost 6 bases, J lost 4 bases, and 8 bases stayed unmatched. Germline V gives CDR1 LNHDA, CDR2 SQIVND (reference sequence). This CDR3 comprises 16 residues. For the CDR3, the DNA is TGTGCCAGTAGGGGACTAGCGGGCAGTCAGGCAGATACGCAGTATTTT. Amino acids: CASRGLAGSQADTQYF.

V gene TRBV5-1 combines with J gene TRBJ2-5; 7 positions agree with TRBD2. The CDR3 has 16 amino acids. Germline V gives CDR1 SGHRS, CDR2 YFSETQ. V dropped 0 bases and J dropped 2; count of bases not matched to a gene: 7. The CDR3 here is CASSLVSGGGQETQYF. The CDR3 bases are TGCGCCAGCAGCTTGGTGTCGGGAGGAGGTCAAGAGACCCAGTACTTC.

J is TRBJ2-2 and V is TRBV7-9; 10 bases are a match to TRBD1. The length of the CDR3 is 17 residues. The junction had 11 bases not matched to a gene; V was cut back by 5 bases and J by 5 bases. CDR1 is SEHNR and CDR2 is FQNEAQ in the germline V gene (reference sequence). CDR3: CASSTRRQGAPTGELFF. The DNA for the CDR3 is TGTGCCAGCAGCACCCGCCGACAGGGGGCGCCGACCGGGGAGCTGTTTTTT.

V gene TRBV19 combines with J gene TRBJ2-7, with 9 bases fitting TRBD1. Germline V lookup: CDR1 LNHDA, CDR2 SQIVND (reference sequence). The CDR3 has 14 residues. Germline trimming cut 3 bases from V and 4 bases from J; bases unmatched to any gene: 4. Here the CDR3 DNA reads TGTGCCAGTAGTATCTCGACAGGGGGTTACGAGCAGTACTTC. Protein sequence: CASSISTGGYEQYF. Full variable domain (outside the CDR3, taken from reference TRBV19 and TRBJ2-7): DGGITQSPKYLFRKEGQNVTLSCEQNLNHDAMYWYRQDPGQGLRLIYYSQIVNDFQKGDIAEGYSVSREKKESFPLTVTSAQKNPTAFYLCASSISTGGYEQYFGPGTRLTVT.

The rearrangement uses TRBV19 and TRBJ2-5; TRBD1 agrees at 8 bases. Germline V gives CDR1 LNHDA, CDR2 SQIVND (reference sequence). The CDR3 runs 15 residues. Trimming cost V 0 bases and J 6 bases; bases outside gene matches: 6. The CDR3 coding sequence is TGTGCCAGTAGTATAGAGGCAGGGGGCTTGAAGACCCAGTACTTC. Its protein product is CASSIEAGGLKTQYF.

The J gene is TRBJ2-3, the V gene TRBV6-6; no clear D. This CDR3 comprises 13 residues. V dropped 5 bases and J dropped 3 bases, with 9 bases sitting between them. CDR1 is MNHNY, CDR2 SVGAGI, per germline (reference sequence). This chain's CDR3 is CASSPFGTDTQYF. In nucleotides, the CDR3 is TGTGCCAGCAGTCCCTTCGGGACAGATACGCAGTATTTT.

CDR3 amino acids: CASSLIGPGGNEQYF. DNA of the CDR3: TGTGCCAGCAGCTTAATCGGGCCAGGGGGCAACGAGCAGTACTTC. The rearrangement links TRBV7-2 to TRBJ2-7, with 8 bases lining up with TRBD1. V shed 2 bases and J 5 bases; nucleotides not matched to a gene: 8. The CDR3 spans 15 residues. Germline loops: CDR1 SGHTA, CDR2 FQGNSA.

This clone showed up just once. Additional DNA sequences in this sample encode the identical CDR3. V usage is TRBV18 and J usage is TRBJ1-1, with a weak D call TRBD1 (6 bases). The germline V gene has CDR1 KGHSH and CDR2 LQKENI. Trimming left V 3 bases short and J 1 base short, with 9 bases between. This CDR3 is built from 14 residues. Here the CDR3 DNA reads TGTGCCAGCTCACCTGGACAGTCGAACACTGAAGCTTTCTTT. It specifies CASSPGQSNTEAFF.

This rearrangement joins TRBV3-1 (or the pseudogene TRBV3-2) to TRBJ2-5; 10 positions match TRBD2. CDR1 is LGHDT, CDR2 YNNKEL, per germline (reference sequence). V lost 1 base, J lost 5 bases, and 4 bases stayed unmatched. The length of the CDR3 is 15 residues. CDR3 bases: TGTGCCAGCAGCCAAGGAGCGGGGGGGCGGGAGACCCAGTACTTC. Amino acid sequence: CASSQGAGGRETQYF.

The chain has TRBV30 and TRBJ2-7; 8 bases map to TRBD2. The CDR3 consists of 13 residues. Germline CDR1 is GTSNPN and CDR2 is SVGIG (reference sequence). Trimming at V came to 5 bases and at J to 5 bases, leaving 8 bases not matched to a gene. The CDR3 region is CAWAHGGANEQYF. The CDR3 nucleotides are TGTGCCTGGGCCCACGGGGGGGCAAACGAGCAGTACTTC. The entire variable domain, with the rest obtained from reference TRBV30 and TRBJ2-7, is as follows: SQTIHQWPATLVQPVGSPLSLECTVEGTSNPNLYWYRQAAGRGLQLLFYSVGIGQISSEVPQNLSASRPQDRQFILSSKKLLLSDSGFYLCAWAHGGANEQYFGPGTRLTVT.

The chain joins TRBV28 to TRBJ2-1; 8 bases line up with TRBD2. The germline V gene has CDR1 MDHEN and CDR2 SYDVKM. This CDR3 comprises 20 residues. V lost 5 bases to trimming and J lost 0 bases; unmatched junction nucleotides: 18. This CDR3 is CASSTQRQWVAGYSYNEQFF. DNA of the CDR3: TGTGCCAGCAGTACCCAGAGACAGTGGGTAGCGGGATACTCCTACAATGAGCAGTTCTTC.

Turning to this clone: Other DNA sequences in the sample encode the same CDR3. The chain links TRBV19 to TRBJ1-2, with TRBD1 identical over 7 bases. Germline CDR1 LNHDA, CDR2 SQIVND (reference sequence). V gave up 4 bases and J gave up 6 bases; unmatched junction bases: 2. The CDR3 contains 12 residues. The CDR3: CASSRQGNGYTF. The CDR3 bases are TGTGCCAGTAGTAGACAGGGTAATGGCTACACCTTC.

In its sample, this clone was seen once. J is TRBJ2-5 and V is TRBV28; perhaps TRBD2 as D (6 bases). Germline V gene lookup returns CDR1 MDHEN and CDR2 SYDVKM. V lost 6 bases and J 5 bases, leaving 22 bases between the germline ends. The CDR3 runs 16 residues. The CDR3 DNA reads TGTGCCAGCAGCTACCTAAATAGAGGCCGGGGGGAGACCCAGTACTTC. Amino acids: CASSYLNRGRGETQYF.